This TCR beta chain derives from a study of post-analysis software for immune sequencing data (dated by TCRdb to between 2014 and 2017). With regard to the full study: The recorded disease courses included relapsing-remitting, secondary progressive and progressive-relapsing multiple sclerosis, and some patients had no subtype annotation. Patient repertoires were compared against roughly 11 previously published healthy control repertoires from donors aged 6 to 25 years. A subset of samples was prepared in parallel using single-end sample barcoding, then pooled and co-amplified after Illumina adapter ligation. The full study reports these points: Strong co-clustering of samples prepared in the same batch was shown by direct clustering with F measure, prompting a batch-effect correction. Compared with controls, multiple sclerosis patients had significantly lower normalized Chao1 diversity, a finding suggesting substantial peripheral T-cell clonal expansion. Patients showed significantly higher frequencies than controls for about 5 TRBV segments, among them TRBV5-6, TRBV5-1 and TRBV20-1. The multiple sclerosis patient group was slightly younger than the control group.

To demonstrate the VDJtools post-analysis software, TCR beta repertoires were profiled from the peripheral blood of 13 young patients with multiple sclerosis. The multiple sclerosis patients were children and adolescents between roughly 6 and 17 years of age. V gives up 0 bases and J gives up 9 bases, and the segment between their germline ends measures 31 bases. CDR1 SGHRS and CDR2 YFSETQ were looked up in the germline V gene. Taken from cysteine to phenylalanine, the CDR3 has 19 residues. Only CDR3 DNA is held: 57 bases, read in frame from base 1. The table lists this clonotype with a few counts. Its cognate antigen has yet to be identified. The sample holds no much larger clone one base away, and base qualities are not on file. The library came from PCR. Sequenced on an Illumina HiSeq 2500. Unique molecular identifiers were incorporated into TCR beta cDNA libraries to reduce PCR and sequencing biases. Roughly 0.5 million cDNA molecules were obtained per 1 to 10 million input T cells, so each molecule approximated one T cell. Patient libraries were prepared and sequenced with the same protocol used for the earlier healthy control dataset. Within a given batch, samples were prepared together, multiplexed and sequenced on the same HiSeq lane. The paper's processing steps were these. MIGEC was used to process the raw barcoded reads, and molecular identifier groups with only a single read were discarded before consensus assembly and CDR3 extraction. Clonotype tables were post-analysed with VDJtools, normalizing diversity by down-sampling all datasets to the smallest sample size. Repertoire overlap clustering matched CDR3 amino acid but not nucleotide sequences to correct batch-related cross-sample contamination. TCRdb reprocessing: public reads trimmed at Q25 with fastp, clones called with MiXCR, in-frame beta chains kept. Each entry merges the rows of one CDR3 protein and shows their most common DNA and genes. What appears here as the V and J calls and clone size reflects TCRdb's work, not the paper's. The sample profile shows hundreds of thousands of distinct CDR3 sequences; roughly 27% of them were found once. The top ten clonotypes cover approximately 0.6% of the sample.

The receptor comes from a girl aged 10 to 17 with multiple sclerosis. Sequenced material: blood. The chain is encoded by TRBV5-1 joined to TRBJ2-7, with no reliable assignment of the D segment. The CDR3 protein is CASSLVVSNQRNLRSPQYF. At the DNA level, the sequence is TGCGCCAGCAGCTTGGTCGTCAGCAACCAAAGAAACCTACGATCGCCGCAGTACTTC.